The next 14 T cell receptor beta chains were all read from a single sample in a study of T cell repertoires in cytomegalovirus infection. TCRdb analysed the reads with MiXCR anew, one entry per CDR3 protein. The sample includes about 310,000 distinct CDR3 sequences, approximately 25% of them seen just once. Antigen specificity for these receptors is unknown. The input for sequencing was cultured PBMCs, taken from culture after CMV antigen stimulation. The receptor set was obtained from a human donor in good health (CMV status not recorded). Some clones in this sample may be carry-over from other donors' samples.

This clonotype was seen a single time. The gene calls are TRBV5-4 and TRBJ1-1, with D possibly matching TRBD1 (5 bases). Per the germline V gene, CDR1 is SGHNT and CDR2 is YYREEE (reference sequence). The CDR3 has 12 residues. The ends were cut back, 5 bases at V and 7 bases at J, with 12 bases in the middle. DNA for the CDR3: TGTGCCAGCAGTTTGTACAGGCGTGAAGCTTTCTTT. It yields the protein CASSLYRREAFF.

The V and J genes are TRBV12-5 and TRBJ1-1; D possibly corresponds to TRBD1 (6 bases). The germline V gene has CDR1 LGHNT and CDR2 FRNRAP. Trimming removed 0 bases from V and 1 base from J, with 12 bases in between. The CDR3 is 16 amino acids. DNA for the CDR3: TGTGCTAGTGGTTTGGTGGCGGGACACCAGAACACTGAAGCTTTCTTT. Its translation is CASGLVAGHQNTEAFF.

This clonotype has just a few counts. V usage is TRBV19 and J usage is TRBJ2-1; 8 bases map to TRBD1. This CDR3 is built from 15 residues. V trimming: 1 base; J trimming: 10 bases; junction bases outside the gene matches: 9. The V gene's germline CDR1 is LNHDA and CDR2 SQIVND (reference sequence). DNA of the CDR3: TGTGCCAGTAGTATAGGTCAGGGGGCTTTGAAAGAGCAGTTCTTC. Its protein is CASSIGQGALKEQFF. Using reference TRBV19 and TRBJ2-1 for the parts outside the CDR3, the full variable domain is DGGITQSPKYLFRKEGQNVTLSCEQNLNHDAMYWYRQDPGQGLRLIYYSQIVNDFQKGDIAEGYSVSREKKESFPLTVTSAQKNPTAFYLCASSIGQGALKEQFFGPGTRLTVL.

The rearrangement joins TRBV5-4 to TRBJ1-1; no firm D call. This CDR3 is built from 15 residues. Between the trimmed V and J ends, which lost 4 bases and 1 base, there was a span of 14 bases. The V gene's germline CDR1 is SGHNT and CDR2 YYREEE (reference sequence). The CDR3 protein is CASSTPRQQNTEAFF. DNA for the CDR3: TGTGCCAGCAGCACCCCTCGGCAGCAGAACACTGAAGCTTTCTTT.

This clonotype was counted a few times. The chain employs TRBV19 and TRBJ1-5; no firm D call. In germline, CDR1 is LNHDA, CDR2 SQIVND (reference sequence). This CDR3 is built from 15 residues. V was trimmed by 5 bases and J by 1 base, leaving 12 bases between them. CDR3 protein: CASSGRDKSNQPQHF. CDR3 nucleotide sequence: TGTGCCAGTAGTGGGCGGGATAAAAGCAATCAGCCCCAGCATTTT. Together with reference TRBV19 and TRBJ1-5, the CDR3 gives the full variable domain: DGGITQSPKYLFRKEGQNVTLSCEQNLNHDAMYWYRQDPGQGLRLIYYSQIVNDFQKGDIAEGYSVSREKKESFPLTVTSAQKNPTAFYLCASSGRDKSNQPQHFGDGTRLSIL.

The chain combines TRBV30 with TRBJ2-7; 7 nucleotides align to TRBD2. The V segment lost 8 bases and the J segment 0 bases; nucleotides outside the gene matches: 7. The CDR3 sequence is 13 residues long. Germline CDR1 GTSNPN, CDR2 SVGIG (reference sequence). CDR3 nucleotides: TGTGCCGGAGTCGGCGGGAGCTCCTACGAGCAGTACTTC. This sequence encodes CAGVGGSSYEQYF.

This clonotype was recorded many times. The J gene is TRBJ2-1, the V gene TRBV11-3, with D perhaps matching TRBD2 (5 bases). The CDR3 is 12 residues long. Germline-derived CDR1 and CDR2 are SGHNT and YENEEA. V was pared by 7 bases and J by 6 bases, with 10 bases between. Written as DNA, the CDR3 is TGTGCCAGCACGAGGGAGCGCAATGAGCAGTTCTTC. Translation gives CASTRERNEQFF.

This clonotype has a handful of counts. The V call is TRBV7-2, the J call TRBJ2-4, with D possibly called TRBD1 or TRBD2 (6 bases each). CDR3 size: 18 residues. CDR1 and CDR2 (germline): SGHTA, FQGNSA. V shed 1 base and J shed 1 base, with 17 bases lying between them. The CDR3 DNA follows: TGTGCCAGCAGCTTAGTTGATGGGGGGCAAGGGGCCAAAAACATTCAGTACTTC. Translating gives CASSLVDGGQGAKNIQYF.

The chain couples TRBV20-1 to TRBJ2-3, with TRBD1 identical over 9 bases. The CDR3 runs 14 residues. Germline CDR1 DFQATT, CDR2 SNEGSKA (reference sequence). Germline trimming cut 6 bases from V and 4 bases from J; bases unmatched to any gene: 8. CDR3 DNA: TGCAGTGCACGGGACAGGGATAAGTCAGATACGCAGTATTTT. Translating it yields CSARDRDKSDTQYF.

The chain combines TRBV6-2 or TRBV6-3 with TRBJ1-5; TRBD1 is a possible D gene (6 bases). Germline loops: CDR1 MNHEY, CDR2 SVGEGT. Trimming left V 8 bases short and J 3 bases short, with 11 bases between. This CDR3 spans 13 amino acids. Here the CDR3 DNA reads TGTGCCAGCCAGGGGCGATTCAATCAGCCCCAGCATTTT. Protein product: CASQGRFNQPQHF.

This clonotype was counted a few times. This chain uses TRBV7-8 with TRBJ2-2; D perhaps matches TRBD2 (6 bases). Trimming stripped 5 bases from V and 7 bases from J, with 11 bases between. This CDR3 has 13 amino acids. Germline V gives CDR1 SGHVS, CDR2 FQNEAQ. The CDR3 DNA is TGTGCCAGCAGCAAGACTAGTATCGGGGAGCTGTTTTTT. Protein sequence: CASSKTSIGELFF.

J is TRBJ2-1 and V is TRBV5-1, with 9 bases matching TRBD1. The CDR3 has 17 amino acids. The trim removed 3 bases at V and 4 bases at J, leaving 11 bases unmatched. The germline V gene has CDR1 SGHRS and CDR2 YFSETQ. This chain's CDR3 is CASSSGTGFGLYNEQFF. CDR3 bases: TGCGCCAGCAGCTCCGGGACAGGGTTTGGGCTTTACAATGAGCAGTTCTTC.

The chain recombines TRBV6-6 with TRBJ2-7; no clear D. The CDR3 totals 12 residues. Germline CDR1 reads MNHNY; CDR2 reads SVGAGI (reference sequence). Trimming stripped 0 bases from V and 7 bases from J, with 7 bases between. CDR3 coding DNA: TGTGCCAGCAGTTACTCGTTAAGGGAGCAGTACTTC. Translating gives CASSYSLREQYF.

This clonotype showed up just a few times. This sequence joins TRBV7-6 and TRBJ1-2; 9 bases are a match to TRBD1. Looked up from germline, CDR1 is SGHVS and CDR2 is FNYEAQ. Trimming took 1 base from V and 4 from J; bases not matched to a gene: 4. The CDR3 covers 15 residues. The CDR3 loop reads CASSLEQGAIYGYTF. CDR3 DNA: TGTGCCAGCAGCTTAGAACAGGGGGCTATCTATGGCTACACCTTC. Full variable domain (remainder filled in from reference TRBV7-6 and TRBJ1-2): GAGVSQSPRYKVTKRGQDVALRCDPISGHVSLYWYRQALGQGPEFLTYFNYEAQQDKSGLPNDRFSAERPEGSISTLTIQRTEQRDSAMYRCASSLEQGAIYGYTFGSGTRLTVV.